Each of the 32 T cell receptor beta chains below was sequenced from the same sample in a study of PD-1 blockade in classical Hodgkin lymphoma. Brentuximab vedotin exposure varied among the patients, all of whom had relapsed after autologous stem cell transplantation. Clones were read by immunoSEQ multiplex PCR, and TCRdb kept only the in-frame ones, dropping some. The data contain about 110,000 clones, roughly nine tenths of them singletons. Sequencing was performed on peripheral blood mononuclear cells (PBMCs), taken before the second cycle of nivolumab. The receptors were sampled from a human donor with classical Hodgkin lymphoma.

The V call is TRBV19, the J call TRBJ2-5, with 11 bases matching TRBD1. Germline trimming cut 6 bases from V and 3 bases from J; bases unmatched to any gene: 12. From germline, CDR1 is LNHDA and CDR2 SQIVND (reference sequence). The CDR3 consists of 17 residues. CDR3 coding DNA: TGTGCCAGTAGCCCTCCTTTCCGGGACAGGGGGAAAGAGACCCAGTACTTC. This translates into CASSPPFRDRGKETQYF.

This clone was seen once. The chain employs TRBV19 and TRBJ1-5; a possible D gene is TRBD1 (5 bases). V shed 3 bases and J shed 2 bases, with 14 bases lying between them. This CDR3 is 16 amino acids long. Germline V gene data show CDR1 as LNHDA and CDR2 as SQIVND (reference sequence). In DNA form, the CDR3 reads TGTGCCAGTAGTATTGGCGGGGCTGGGGGCAATCAGCCCCAGCATTTT. As protein: CASSIGGAGGNQPQHF.

The chain joins TRBV6-1 to TRBJ2-7; D not resolved. CDR1 is MNHNS, CDR2 SASEGT, per germline. CDR3 size: 14 residues. The germline V and J ends were trimmed by 2 bases and 0 bases, with 8 bases remaining between them. The CDR3 here is CASSEQISSYEQYF. As DNA, the CDR3 is TGTGCCAGCAGTGAACAGATTAGCTCCTACGAGCAGTACTTC.

The gene calls are TRBV6-1 and TRBJ1-1; a possible D gene is TRBD1 (6 bases). Germline V gene lookup returns CDR1 MNHNS and CDR2 SASEGT. The CDR3 spans 15 residues. The ends were cut back, 6 bases at V and 5 bases at J, with 19 bases in the middle. The CDR3 protein is CASRLTGLGTTEAFF. In DNA, the CDR3 is TGTGCCAGCAGGCTGACAGGTTTGGGTACGACTGAAGCTTTCTTT.

The V and J genes are TRBV7-9 and TRBJ2-7, with D perhaps matching TRBD1 (6 bases). Between the trimmed V and J ends, which lost 2 bases and 1 base, there was a span of 21 bases. Germline lookup yields CDR1 SEHNR and CDR2 FQNEAQ (reference sequence). The CDR3 is made up of 18 amino acids. The CDR3: CASSLFGPLERGSYEQYF. The CDR3 DNA reads TGTGCCAGCAGCTTATTCGGTCCACTAGAAAGGGGGTCCTACGAGCAGTACTTC.

This clone was seen once. For the CDR3, the DNA is TGCGCCAGCAGTGAATTCGGGAGTCTCGACGAGCAGTACTTC. This gives the protein CASSEFGSLDEQYF. The chain combines TRBV10-1 with TRBJ2-7; possible D gene TRBD2, 6 bases. The germline V gene encodes CDR1 WNHNN and CDR2 SYGVQD (reference sequence). V lost 3 bases, J lost 5 bases, and 14 bases lay in between. The CDR3 has 14 residues.

The V call is TRBV6-4, the J call TRBJ1-2; D unclear. From germline, CDR1 is MRHNA and CDR2 SNTAGT. Trimming cost V 1 base and J 3 bases, with 0 bases left between them. This CDR3 is 11 amino acids long. The CDR3 is CASSDYYGYTF. For the CDR3, the DNA is TGTGCCAGCAGTGACTACTATGGCTACACCTTC.

V gene TRBV19 combines with J gene TRBJ2-1, with D perhaps matching TRBD1 or TRBD2 (6 bases each). The CDR3 contains 15 residues. Germline V gene sequence: CDR1 LNHDA, CDR2 SQIVND (reference sequence). Between the trimmed V and J ends, which lost 10 bases and 1 base, there was a span of 17 bases. The CDR3 is CATYRGGGSYNEQFF. For the CDR3, the DNA is TGTGCCACTTACCGAGGAGGGGGATCCTACAATGAGCAGTTCTTC.

The chain combines TRBV7-6 with TRBJ2-3, with D unclear. The V end lost 5 bases, the J end lost 8 bases, and 11 bases lay between the germline ends. This CDR3 has 12 amino acids. CDR1 is SGHVS and CDR2 is FNYEAQ in the germline V gene. The DNA of the CDR3 is TGTGCCAGCAGCAGTTCGTTCGGTACGCAGTATTTT. Amino acid sequence: CASSSSFGTQYF.

Note on this clone: The sample contains more than one DNA sequence encoding this CDR3. The chain recombines TRBV19 with TRBJ2-5, with D maybe TRBD2 (5 bases). The CDR3 is 12 amino acids. Per the germline V gene, CDR1 is LNHDA and CDR2 is SQIVND (reference sequence). The V end was cut by 1 base, the J end by 5 bases, with 5 bases between. The CDR3 sequence: CASSIGRETQYF. DNA for the CDR3: TGTGCCAGTAGTATAGGGAGGGAGACCCAGTACTTC.

With respect to this clone: The sample holds other DNA sequences that translate to the same CDR3. The chain employs TRBV4-2 and TRBJ2-2; the D call may be TRBD1 or TRBD2 (5 bases each). The CDR3 runs to 15 residues. V lost 4 bases, J lost 4 bases, and 13 bases lay in between. The germline CDR1 and CDR2 sequences are LGHNA and YNFKEQ. For the CDR3, the DNA is TGTGCCAGCAGCCGAGGGGATACGGGCACCGGGGAGCTGTTTTTT. Its translation is CASSRGDTGTGELFF.

The gene calls are TRBV5-5 and TRBJ2-7, with a weak D call TRBD1 (6 bases). Per the germline V gene, CDR1 is SGHKS and CDR2 is YYEKEE (reference sequence). V gave up 1 base and J gave up 2 bases, with 10 bases separating them. There are 14 residues in the CDR3. CDR3 bases: TGTGCCAGCAGCTTGACCAGGGGAGCCTACGAGCAGTACTTC. Translating gives CASSLTRGAYEQYF.

The chain links TRBV19 to TRBJ2-7, with D tentatively TRBD2 (6 bases). V shed 6 bases and J shed 2 bases, with 17 bases lying between them. Germline CDR1 and CDR2: LNHDA and SQIVND (reference sequence). This CDR3 region has 15 residues. The CDR3 is CASRPSGTGPYEQYF. In DNA, the CDR3 is TGTGCCAGTAGACCCTCCGGGACTGGGCCCTACGAGCAGTACTTC. Drawing the rest from reference TRBV19 and TRBJ2-7, the complete variable domain is DGGITQSPKYLFRKEGQNVTLSCEQNLNHDAMYWYRQDPGQGLRLIYYSQIVNDFQKGDIAEGYSVSREKKESFPLTVTSAQKNPTAFYLCASRPSGTGPYEQYFGPGTRLTVT.

The J gene is TRBJ1-2, the V gene TRBV14; D is ambiguous. Germline CDR1 SGHDN, CDR2 FVKESK. The CDR3 length is 11 residues. With 10 bases removed from V and 4 bases from J, the gap between germline ends came to 10 bases. The CDR3 coding sequence is TGTGCCACCTTAGGTCCCTATGGCTACACCTTC. This gives the protein CATLGPYGYTF.

The DNA of the CDR3 is TGTGCCCTCGGACACAACTATGGCTACACCTTC. It translates to CALGHNYGYTF. The rearrangement joins TRBV25-1 to TRBJ1-2; the D gene is possibly TRBD1 (5 bases). Trimming shortened V by 11 bases and J by 2 bases, and 9 bases separated the two germline ends. The CDR3 consists of 11 residues. Germline V gene data show CDR1 as MGHDK and CDR2 as SYGVNS.

The rearrangement uses TRBV7-9 and TRBJ1-4; tentative D call: TRBD1 (5 bases). V lost 0 bases to trimming and J lost 6 bases, with 11 bases between them. Germline loops: CDR1 SEHNR, CDR2 FQNEAQ (reference sequence). The CDR3 is made up of 15 amino acids. The CDR3 bases are TGTGCCAGCAGCTTAGCGCCGGGACGGGATGAAAAACTGTTTTTT. Translated: CASSLAPGRDEKLFF.

The chain links TRBV7-6 to TRBJ2-7, with TRBD2 matching over 14 bases. This CDR3 comprises 15 residues. Per germline, CDR1 SGHVS and CDR2 FNYEAQ. J lost 5 bases, V lost 5 bases, and 5 bases had no gene match. The CDR3 sequence is CASSGTSGSSNEQYF. The CDR3 region has the DNA TGTGCCAGCAGCGGGACTAGCGGGAGTTCTAACGAGCAGTACTTC.

This clone was seen once. Other DNA variants within this sample encode the same CDR3. The chain carries TRBV7-2 and TRBJ1-3; possible D gene TRBD1, 5 bases. V was trimmed by 5 bases and J by 1 base, leaving 12 bases between them. CDR1 SGHTA and CDR2 FQGNSA come from the germline V gene. The CDR3 has 15 amino acids. DNA of the CDR3: TGTGCCAGCAGCCCCCAGGGTGGGTCTGGAAACACCATATATTTT. Its protein is CASSPQGGSGNTIYF. Looking up the rest from reference TRBV7-2 and TRBJ1-3 gives the full variable domain: GAGVSQSPSNKVTEKGKDVELRCDPISGHTALYWYRQSLGQGLEFLIYFQGNSAPDKSGLPSDRFSAERTGGSVSTLTIQRTQQEDSAVYLCASSPQGGSGNTIYFGEGSWLTVV.

This clone has just one count. This chain joins TRBV6-5 and TRBJ1-5; possible D gene TRBD1, 5 bases. The ends were cut back, 7 bases at V and 2 bases at J, with 15 bases in the middle. Germline lookup yields CDR1 MNHEY and CDR2 SVGAGI. The CDR3 has 15 residues. The CDR3 region has the DNA TGTGCCAGCATCTCGGGCAGGGAGGGCAATCAGCCCCAGCATTTT. Amino acids: CASISGREGNQPQHF.

This chain joins TRBV4-1 and TRBJ2-5; no definite D call. The CDR3 has 14 amino acids. CDR1 MGHRA and CDR2 YSYEKL come from the germline V gene. V was pared by 1 base and J by 5 bases, with 11 bases between. CDR3 region: CASSQAPRVETQYF. The CDR3 coding sequence is TGCGCCAGCAGCCAAGCCCCTAGGGTCGAGACCCAGTACTTC.

The CDR3 loop reads CASSEKPGYTGELFF. The CDR3 region has the DNA TGTGCCAGCAGTGAAAAACCAGGATACACCGGGGAGCTGTTTTTT. This sequence joins TRBV6-1 and TRBJ2-2; the D is unclear. Germline CDR1 is MNHNS and CDR2 is SASEGT. The CDR3 extends over 15 amino acids. V lost 2 bases and J lost 3, with 10 bases in between.

The chain links TRBV19 to TRBJ2-1; 12 nucleotides agree with TRBD2. V shed 5 bases and J 10 bases; nucleotides not matched to a gene: 9. Germline loops: CDR1 LNHDA, CDR2 SQIVND (reference sequence). CDR3 length equals 15 residues. The CDR3 spells CASSVILAGGTEQFF. DNA of the CDR3: TGTGCCAGTAGTGTGATACTAGCGGGAGGAACCGAGCAGTTCTTC.

The rearrangement uses TRBV6-1 and TRBJ1-3; D uncertain. The CDR3 contains 16 residues. Germline V gives CDR1 MNHNS, CDR2 SASEGT. With 2 bases removed from V and 3 bases from J, the gap between germline ends came to 14 bases. CDR3 bases: TGTGCCAGCAGTGAACAAGCGTACGGGGATGGAAACACCATATATTTT. This codes for CASSEQAYGDGNTIYF.

The chain recombines TRBV4-1 with TRBJ2-1; D remains ambiguous. The germline V gene has CDR1 MGHRA and CDR2 YSYEKL. The CDR3 sequence is 19 residues long. V lost 4 bases and J 1 base, leaving 23 bases between the germline ends. CDR3 in amino acids: CASSPRFVATRESYNEQFF. CDR3 DNA: TGCGCCAGCAGCCCCCGGTTTGTGGCGACCAGAGAGTCCTACAATGAGCAGTTCTTC.

The CDR3 spells CAWVRGVLTGELFF. In DNA form, the CDR3 reads TGTGCCTGGGTCCGGGGGGTCCTCACCGGGGAGCTGTTTTTT. The rearrangement links TRBV30 to TRBJ2-2, with TRBD2 matching 7 bases. The J segment lost 4 bases and the V segment lost 5 bases, leaving 7 bases of the junction unmatched. Germline assignment: CDR1 GTSNPN and CDR2 SVGIG (reference sequence). This CDR3 is 14 amino acids long.

The V and J genes are TRBV28 and TRBJ1-4; D is undetermined. Between the trimmed V and J ends, which lost 3 bases and 4 bases, there was a span of 6 bases. The CDR3 contains 13 residues. The germline CDR1 and CDR2 sequences are MDHEN and SYDVKM. The CDR3: CASSFLDNEKLFF. CDR3 sequence (DNA): TGTGCCAGCAGTTTCCTGGATAATGAAAAACTGTTTTTT. The complete variable domain, with remaining parts taken from reference TRBV28 and TRBJ1-4, reads DVKVTQSSRYLVKRTGEKVFLECVQDMDHENMFWYRQDPGLGLRLIYFSYDVKMKEKGDIPEGYSVSREKKERFSLILESASTNQTSMYLCASSFLDNEKLFFGSGTQLSVL.

The rearrangement links TRBV4-1 to TRBJ2-5; no reliable D call. CDR3 size: 17 residues. Germline CDR1 and CDR2: MGHRA and YSYEKL. V shed 1 base and J shed 5 bases, with 20 bases lying between them. CDR3 coding DNA: TGCGCCAGCAGCCAAGCGGACCGAGCCCCAATGTACGAGACCCAGTACTTC. Translating it yields CASSQADRAPMYETQYF.

With respect to this clone: This CDR3 is also generated by other DNA sequences in the sample. The chain joins TRBV28 to TRBJ1-1, with D uncertain. Deletions cut 6 bases from V and 1 base from J, with 3 bases between. This CDR3 has 11 amino acids. From germline, CDR1 is MDHEN and CDR2 SYDVKM. As DNA, the CDR3 is TGTGCCAGCAGCACGAACACTGAAGCTTTCTTT. This encodes CASSTNTEAFF. The whole variable domain, remainder taken from reference TRBV28 and TRBJ1-1, is DVKVTQSSRYLVKRTGEKVFLECVQDMDHENMFWYRQDPGLGLRLIYFSYDVKMKEKGDIPEGYSVSREKKERFSLILESASTNQTSMYLCASSTNTEAFFGQGTRLTVV.

The chain couples TRBV27 to TRBJ2-5; D is perhaps TRBD2 (6 bases). Germline CDR1 reads MNHEY; CDR2 reads SMNVEV (reference sequence). The CDR3 has 16 residues. Trimming cost V 1 base and J 4 bases, with 16 bases left between them. Here the CDR3 DNA reads TGTGCCAGCAGTTTATATCCGGGGGAATCTCGAGAGACCCAGTACTTC. This encodes CASSLYPGESRETQYF.

This clone was picked up a small number of times. This rearrangement joins TRBV27 to TRBJ2-1; unclear D gene. CDR1 and CDR2 from the germline V gene are MNHEY and SMNVEV (reference sequence). Trimming removed 0 bases at V and 0 bases at J, with 6 bases between. CDR3 length: 15 amino acids. The CDR3 DNA is TGTGCCAGCAGTTTATCCCGGAGCTCCTACAATGAGCAGTTCTTC. Its translation is CASSLSRSSYNEQFF.

This clone is judged large. The J gene is TRBJ1-2, the V gene TRBV28, with 12 bases matching TRBD1. This CDR3 contains 18 residues. Germline V CDR1 and CDR2: MDHEN, SYDVKM. Unmatched junction bases numbered 14, after V lost 4 bases and J lost 5 bases. CDR3: CASSYGTGGMSSIYGYTF. The DNA for the CDR3 is TGTGCCAGCAGTTACGGGACAGGGGGCATGTCGAGTATTTATGGCTACACCTTC.

The genes are TRBV18 and TRBJ2-3; TRBD1 might be the D (6 bases). Looked up from germline, CDR1 is KGHSH and CDR2 is LQKENI. The CDR3 totals 13 residues. V was shortened by 2 bases and J by 6 bases, with 9 bases between the two germline ends. The CDR3 DNA reads as TGTGCCAGCTCACCAGGGGGCGCGGATACGCAGTATTTT. Encoded protein: CASSPGGADTQYF.